The 29 T cell receptor beta chains below all came from one sample that was sequenced in a study of identical twins. TCRdb analysed the 5' RACE reads with MiXCR anew, one entry per CDR3 protein. The table has hundreds of thousands of distinct CDR3 sequences, approximately 22% seen once; the top ten hold roughly 4%. These records were also assigned to another study, of T cells expressing NK-cell markers.

The sequencing input was PBMCs. The receptors come from a woman under 30 in good health.

The chain recombines TRBV21-1 with TRBJ1-5. TRBV21-1 is tagged as a pseudogene. The CDR3 runs 16 residues. The CDR3 DNA reads TGTGCCAGCAGCAAAGGGGCAGCTAACCTTAATCAGCCCCAGCATTTT. Its translation: CASSKGAANLNQPQHF.

Only a few counts were recorded for this clonotype. This chain joins TRBV20-1 and TRBJ2-3; perhaps D is TRBD1 or TRBD2 (6 bases each). Trimming took 6 bases from V and 1 from J, leaving 14 bases between them. CDR3 size: 14 residues. Per germline, CDR1 DFQATT and CDR2 SNEGSKA (reference sequence). The CDR3 nucleotides are TGCAGTGCCCCCTTCGGGGGCCGCACAGATACGCAGTATTTT. Residues: CSAPFGGRTDTQYF.

This chain connects TRBV6-5 to TRBJ2-1; TRBD2 matches at 9 bases. The CDR3 has 15 amino acids. The junction had 5 bases not matched to a gene; V was cut back by 2 bases and J by 6 bases. Germline V gives CDR1 MNHEY, CDR2 SVGAGI. The CDR3 nucleotides read TGTGCCAGCAGTTACAAAGCGGGAGGAGGCAATGAGCAGTTCTTC. Translated, it gives CASSYKAGGGNEQFF.

CDR3: CASAQRAGGRYEQYF. The CDR3 bases are TGTGCCAGCGCCCAAAGGGCAGGGGGCAGGTACGAGCAGTACTTC. The rearrangement links TRBV27 to TRBJ2-7; 8 bases line up with TRBD1. Trimming at V came to 8 bases and at J to 4 bases, leaving 13 bases not matched to a gene. Germline V gene data show CDR1 as MNHEY and CDR2 as SMNVEV (reference sequence). There are 15 residues in the CDR3.

CDR3 residues: CASSSIGTGGETQYF. DNA for the CDR3: TGTGCCAGCAGCTCCATAGGGACAGGCGGCGAGACCCAGTACTTC. This chain links TRBV7-6 with TRBJ2-5; 8 bases agree with TRBD1. After removal of 4 bases from V and 5 bases from J, the junction contained 9 bases not matched to a gene. The CDR3 is 15 amino acids. Looked up from germline, CDR1 is SGHVS and CDR2 is FNYEAQ.

This chain joins TRBV7-6 and TRBJ1-2; D gene unclear. CDR1 is SGHVS, CDR2 FNYEAQ, per germline. V was trimmed by 1 base and J by 6 bases, leaving 12 bases between them. The CDR3 extends over 14 amino acids. The CDR3 spells CASSLGGGGNGYTF. DNA for the CDR3: TGTGCCAGCAGCTTAGGGGGTGGAGGGAATGGCTACACCTTC.

This clonotype was seen more than once but under ten times. V usage is TRBV12-3 or TRBV12-4 and J usage is TRBJ2-3, with 7 bases lining up with TRBD1. V shed 8 bases, J shed 3 bases, and the junction held 5 bases outside the gene matches. The CDR3 extends over 13 amino acids. CDR3 DNA sequence: TGTGCCAGCGCCCCACAGGGGACAGATACGCAGTATTTT. Protein sequence: CASAPQGTDTQYF.

This sequence joins TRBV5-1 and TRBJ2-7; perhaps TRBD1 as D (5 bases). The CDR3 contains 12 residues. The germline V gene has CDR1 SGHRS and CDR2 YFSETQ. The V end lost 5 bases, the J end lost 4 bases, and 10 bases lay between the germline ends. The DNA of the CDR3 is TGCGCCAGCAGACAGGAGATGTACGAGCAGTACTTC. Residues: CASRQEMYEQYF.

This clonotype was seen a few times. The V gene is TRBV6-5, the J gene TRBJ2-7; 8 bases map to TRBD1. Per germline, CDR1 MNHEY and CDR2 SVGAGI. J was trimmed by 3 bases and V by 2 bases; bases with no gene match: 3. The CDR3 runs 14 residues. The CDR3 region has the DNA TGTGCCAGCAGTTACGCACAGGGGGTCTACGAGCAGTACTTC. Translated: CASSYAQGVYEQYF.

A few counts support this clonotype. The chain employs TRBV2 and TRBJ2-7; 10 bases fit TRBD2. J lost 4 bases, V lost 11 bases, and 8 bases had no gene match. The germline V gene encodes CDR1 SNHLY and CDR2 FYNNEI. The CDR3 loop spans 13 amino acids. The CDR3 nucleotides are TGTGCCCTCAATAGCGGGAGGCAATACGAGCAGTACTTC. It codes for CALNSGRQYEQYF. The whole variable domain, filled in from reference TRBV2 and TRBJ2-7, reads EPEVTQTPSHQVTQMGQEVILRCVPISNHLYFYWYRQILGQKVEFLVSFYNNEISEKSEIFDDQFSVERPDGSNFTLKIRSTKLEDSAMYFCALNSGRQYEQYFGPGTRLTVT.

The chain has TRBV6-1 and TRBJ1-2, with a possible D match to TRBD1 (5 bases). The CDR3 is 16 amino acids. V dropped 7 bases and J dropped 3 bases, with 21 bases sitting between them. Germline-derived CDR1 and CDR2 are MNHNS and SASEGT. CDR3 in amino acids: CASTHGLQGVYYGYTF. CDR3 coding DNA: TGTGCCAGCACCCACGGGTTGCAGGGAGTCTACTATGGCTACACCTTC.

This chain uses TRBV6-5 with TRBJ2-3; D is unresolved. Germline CDR1 reads MNHEY; CDR2 reads SVGAGI. The CDR3 contains 15 residues. The V gene lost 0 bases and the J gene lost 1 base, with 8 bases spanning the gap. CDR3 DNA: TGTGCCAGCAGTTACTCGGTGACTGGCACAGATACGCAGTATTTT. It yields the protein CASSYSVTGTDTQYF.

The sample holds a few counts of this clonotype. The rearrangement links TRBV12-3 or TRBV12-4 to TRBJ1-2; D possibly corresponds to TRBD1 (5 bases). The CDR3 runs 15 residues. Trimming removed 2 bases from V and 7 bases from J, with 17 bases in between. Here the CDR3 DNA reads TGTGCCAGCAGTTTATGGGCGGCAGGGCCAGCTGGCTACACCTTC. Its translation is CASSLWAAGPAGYTF.

Ten or more counts support this clonotype. The chain is built from TRBV7-2 and TRBJ2-3, with 15 bases fitting TRBD2. Germline CDR1 is SGHTA and CDR2 is FQGNSA. After removal of 5 bases from V and 2 bases from J, the junction contained 2 bases not matched to a gene. The CDR3 runs 16 residues. CDR3 coding DNA: TGTGCCAGCAGCAGGACTAGCGGGGGGGTCACAGATACGCAGTATTTT. This encodes CASSRTSGGVTDTQYF.

This chain joins TRBV7-9 and TRBJ1-1, with D possibly TRBD1 on 6 matching bases. The germline gives CDR1 SEHNR, CDR2 FQNEAQ (reference sequence). The ends were cut back, 5 bases at V and 0 bases at J, with 13 bases in the middle. The CDR3 runs 15 residues. The CDR3 DNA is TGTGCCAGCAGCCCAGCCGGGACATTGAACACTGAAGCTTTCTTT. Amino acids: CASSPAGTLNTEAFF.

This clonotype was recorded at least ten times. The rearrangement joins TRBV20-1 to TRBJ2-3; possibly TRBD2 for D (5 bases). The CDR3 is 11 amino acids. Deletions cut 5 bases from V and 9 bases from J, with 12 bases between. Germline V gene sequence: CDR1 DFQATT, CDR2 SNEGSKA (reference sequence). The CDR3 is CSASLTGTQYF. The CDR3 DNA follows: TGCAGTGCTTCCCTAACGGGAACGCAGTATTTT.

This chain uses TRBV20-1 with TRBJ1-5; the D gene is possibly TRBD1 (5 bases). V was trimmed by 0 bases and J by 1 base, leaving 13 bases between them. In germline, CDR1 is DFQATT, CDR2 SNEGSKA (reference sequence). CDR3 size: 16 residues. CDR3 DNA sequence: TGCAGTGCTAGAGAGGGGAGAGGGGTAAGCAATCAGCCCCAGCATTTT. It encodes CSAREGRGVSNQPQHF.

In this sample, this clonotype turned up a few times. J is TRBJ2-7 and V is TRBV20-1; D tentatively fits TRBD1 or TRBD2 (5 bases each). Germline loops: CDR1 DFQATT, CDR2 SNEGSKA (reference sequence). The CDR3 spans 11 residues. V was shortened by 6 bases and J by 6 bases, with 12 bases between the two germline ends. Written as DNA, the CDR3 is TGCAGTGCGGGGGTAGCCTCCGAGCAGTACTTC. This translates into CSAGVASEQYF.

The chain carries TRBV9 and TRBJ2-7; no clear D. Germline V gene lookup returns CDR1 SGDLS and CDR2 YYNGEE. V was pared by 5 bases and J by 4 bases, with 10 bases between. The CDR3 runs to 12 residues. The CDR3 sequence: CASSSTKYEQYF. The CDR3, as DNA: TGTGCCAGCAGTAGCACTAAATACGAGCAGTACTTC.

This clonotype came up many times. CDR3 sequence: CSARDGGEETQYF. Written as DNA, the CDR3 is TGCAGTGCTAGAGATGGCGGAGAAGAGACCCAGTACTTC. This rearrangement joins TRBV20-1 to TRBJ2-5, with D unclear. V lost 0 bases, J lost 3 bases, and 8 bases lay in between. The CDR3 consists of 13 residues. CDR1 DFQATT and CDR2 SNEGSKA come from the germline V gene (reference sequence).

The chain employs TRBV6-1 and TRBJ2-7; TRBD1 is a possible D gene (7 bases). The CDR3 runs to 14 residues. Per germline, CDR1 MNHNS and CDR2 SASEGT. With 4 bases removed from V and 1 base from J, the gap between germline ends came to 11 bases. The DNA for the CDR3 is TGTGCCAGCAGTGCTCAGGGGGGATCCTACGAGCAGTACTTC. Its translation: CASSAQGGSYEQYF.

At least ten counts were recorded for this clonotype. The rearrangement uses TRBV14 and TRBJ2-3, with D possibly TRBD1 on 5 matching bases. With 4 bases removed from V and 3 bases from J, the gap between germline ends came to 14 bases. Germline values: CDR1 SGHDN, CDR2 FVKESK. CDR3 length equals 15 residues. The CDR3 nucleotides are TGTGCCAGCAGCCGGGGCGACGCCGGGACAGATACGCAGTATTTT. This gives the protein CASSRGDAGTDTQYF.

This clonotype occurred many times. J is TRBJ2-7 and V is TRBV5-6, with D perhaps matching TRBD2 (6 bases). CDR3 size: 13 residues. V lost 2 bases to trimming and J lost 1 base, with 7 bases between them. In germline, CDR1 is SGHDT, CDR2 YYEEEE. The CDR3 region has the DNA TGTGCCAGCAGCTTTAGCGGATCCTACGAGCAGTACTTC. This gives the protein CASSFSGSYEQYF.

The V call is TRBV13, the J call TRBJ2-5; 8 bases line up with TRBD1. The germline V gene encodes CDR1 PRHDT and CDR2 FYEKMQ (reference sequence). This CDR3 is 16 amino acids long. V dropped 4 bases and J dropped 5; count of bases not matched to a gene: 12. The CDR3 sequence is CASSSTPGGGWETQYF. The CDR3 DNA reads TGTGCCAGCAGCTCAACCCCAGGGGGCGGTTGGGAGACCCAGTACTTC.

This clonotype was seen only a few times. The chain has TRBV5-1 and TRBJ2-7, with a possible D match to TRBD1 (6 bases). With 1 base removed from V and 0 bases from J, the gap between germline ends came to 14 bases. CDR3 length equals 16 residues. Germline CDR1 and CDR2: SGHRS and YFSETQ. This CDR3 reads CASSLSTGGVSYEQYF. The DNA for the CDR3 is TGCGCCAGCAGCTTGTCGACAGGTGGGGTCTCCTACGAGCAGTACTTC.

The chain couples TRBV5-1 to TRBJ1-2; D is possibly TRBD1 (6 bases). V lost 1 base, J lost 7 bases, and 11 bases lay in between. Germline V gives CDR1 SGHRS, CDR2 YFSETQ. The CDR3 loop spans 13 amino acids. CDR3 amino acids: CASSLTGSGGYTF. For the CDR3, the DNA is TGCGCCAGCAGCTTGACAGGGAGTGGTGGCTACACCTTC.

This clonotype was seen a few times. The chain recombines TRBV20-1 with TRBJ2-1; a possible D gene is TRBD1 (6 bases). V lost 5 bases, J lost 6 bases, and 17 bases lay in between. CDR1 and CDR2 (germline): DFQATT, SNEGSKA (reference sequence). The CDR3 is made up of 14 amino acids. The CDR3 DNA is TGCAGTGCTGGGGGCCTCCAGCGCCGCAATGAGCAGTTCTTC. It translates to CSAGGLQRRNEQFF.

The chain combines TRBV6-6 with TRBJ1-4; no firm D call. Per the germline V gene, CDR1 is MNHNY and CDR2 is SVGAGI (reference sequence). The CDR3 consists of 12 residues. Between the trimmed V and J ends, which lost 7 bases and 8 bases, there was a span of 11 bases. Written as DNA, the CDR3 is TGTGCCAGCACCCACGTAGGGGAAAAACTGTTTTTT. As protein: CASTHVGEKLFF.

This clonotype was seen ten or more times. The junction departs from germline at one end; a sequencing error may be responsible. This chain connects TRBV5-1 to TRBJ1-2, with D possibly matching TRBD1 (6 bases). CDR3 length: 13 amino acids. Germline V gene data show CDR1 as SGHRS and CDR2 as YFSETQ. The CDR3 region has the DNA TGTGCCAGCAGCTTTGGACAGAACTATGGCTACACCTTC. This sequence encodes CASSFGQNYGYTF.